This entry concerns a single T cell receptor beta chain. Its antigen remains unknown. The sample comes from a study of T cells in Graves' hyperthyroidism and ophthalmopathy. The study, taken as a whole, reports: Most thyroid clonotypes expanded above 0.001 appeared in blood too.

V gave up 3 bases and J gave up 0 bases; unmatched junction bases: 8. The length of the CDR3 is 18 residues. Germline V gene data show CDR1 as MNHEY and CDR2 as SMNVEV (reference sequence). TCR beta CDR3 regions were amplified from RNA transcripts. The HTBI primer set served for first-round RT-PCR of the TCR CDR3. MiXCR, applied by TCRdb to the multiplex PCR reads, yields one record per CDR3 protein. This table holds around 600,000 distinct CDR3 sequences, 13% to 15% found once. Not enrolled were patients with uncontrolled infection, other autoimmune disease, pregnancy or lactation. The source of the PBMCs was 8.5 to 10 ml of fresh peripheral blood.

Material for sequencing was blood. The TCR comes from a woman in her forties or fifties with Graves' ophthalmopathy. V is TRBV27 and J is TRBJ2-5; 12 positions match TRBD2. The CDR3: CASSLRLAGGPNQETQYF. CDR3 sequence (DNA): TGTGCCAGCAGTTTGAGGCTAGCGGGAGGGCCAAACCAAGAGACCCAGTACTTC.